These T cell receptor beta chains were read from a single sample in a study of spatial heterogeneity in lung cancer. TCRdb called the 5' RACE reads again in MiXCR, with one record for every CDR3 protein. Of about 38,000 distinct CDR3 sequences listed, 6.5% to 9.5% were seen once; the top ten hold 28%. Sequencing was performed on PBMCs, taken at surgery. These receptors originate from a male donor with early-stage non-small cell lung cancer. The CDR3 runs from the conserved cysteine through the conserved F or W. A D gene is named only where the DNA matches it firmly. Clone size is not always given. Where it is, it says once, few, many or a class for expanded clones.

>TRBJ1-2|TRBV6-6|many|NA
CASSGGLLGDYGYTF
TGTGCCAGCAGTGGAGGACTGCTAGGAGACTATGGCTACACCTTC
>TRBJ2-1|TRBV24-1|many|TRBD2
CATSETSGSGVDEQFF
TGTGCCACCAGTGAAACTAGCGGGAGTGGGGTAGACGAGCAGTTCTTC
>TRBJ1-1|TRBV29-1|many|NA
CSVGDSGTEAFF
TGCAGCGTTGGGGATTCGGGCACTGAAGCTTTCTTT
>TRBJ2-1|TRBV6-1|NA|TRBD2
CASSVSQRGSNEQFF
TGTGCCAGCAGTGTCTCCCAGCGGGGGAGCAATGAGCAGTTCTTC
>TRBJ2-7|TRBV20-1|many|NA
CSARRDNEQYF
TGCAGTGCTAGGAGGGACAACGAGCAGTACTTC
>TRBJ2-1|TRBV27|NA|TRBD2
CASSSQAGGRGNEQFF
TGTGCCAGCAGTTCACAAGCGGGAGGACGCGGCAATGAGCAGTTCTTC
>TRBJ2-3|TRBV20-1|NA|NA
CSSPSGPTDTQYF
TGCAGTTCCCCTTCCGGACCCACAGATACGCAGTATTTT
>TRBJ2-1|TRBV6-5|few|TRBD1
CASNEGTGGYNEQFF
TGTGCCAGCAACGAGGGAACAGGGGGGTACAATGAGCAGTTCTTC
>TRBJ1-3|TRBV5-1|many|NA
CASSLQGSSGNTIYF
TGCGCCAGCAGCTTGCAAGGGTCCTCGGGAAACACCATATATTTT
>TRBJ2-7|TRBV20-1|many|NA
CSARDRGENEQYF
TGCAGTGCTAGAGACAGGGGAGAGAACGAGCAGTACTTC
>TRBJ2-3|TRBV5-6|NA|NA
CASTSGRTDTQYF
TGTGCCAGCACCTCGGGACGGACAGATACGCAGTATTTT
>TRBJ2-1|TRBV5-6|many|TRBD2
CASSLLAGGNEQFF
TGTGCCAGCAGCTTACTAGCGGGAGGTAATGAGCAGTTCTTC
>TRBJ2-3|TRBV2|many|TRBD1
CASSSRQGRTDTQYF
TGTGCCAGCAGTTCCAGACAGGGTCGGACAGATACGCAGTATTTT
>TRBJ2-5|TRBV27|NA|TRBD2
CASARAGARETQYF
TGTGCCAGCGCCCGGGCGGGAGCCCGGGAGACCCAGTACTTC
>TRBJ2-3|TRBV12-3/TRBV12-4|few|NA
CASNRLTDTQYF
TGTGCCAGCAACAGGCTTACAGATACGCAGTATTTT
>TRBJ2-3|TRBV6-4|NA|NA
CASSDLLWLAEYTDTQYF
TGTGCCAGCAGTGACCTCCTTTGGCTGGCAGAATACACAGATACGCAGTATTTT
>TRBJ1-5|TRBV2|many|NA
CASRGQGNQPQHF
TGTGCCAGCAGGGGGCAGGGGAATCAGCCCCAGCATTTT
>TRBJ2-2|TRBV7-2|many|NA
CASRRPGTELFF
TGTGCCAGCAGACGCCCCGGGACCGAGCTGTTTTTT
>TRBJ2-1|TRBV9|few|NA
CASNVPGASSYNEQFF
TGTGCCAGCAATGTCCCCGGCGCAAGCTCCTACAATGAGCAGTTCTTC
>TRBJ2-6|TRBV7-2|many|TRBD2
CASSPWRGSSGANVLTF
TGTGCCAGCAGCCCATGGCGGGGGAGCTCTGGGGCCAACGTCCTGACTTTC
>TRBJ2-3|TRBV27|many|TRBD2
CASSFSRGIPDTQYF
TGTGCCAGCAGTTTTTCGCGGGGGATCCCAGATACGCAGTATTTT
>TRBJ1-1|TRBV21-1|many|NA
CASSKELLPRDRNPNTEAFF
TGTGCCAGCAGCAAAGAGCTACTCCCCCGGGACAGAAACCCGAACACTGAAGCTTTCTTT
>TRBJ2-1|TRBV24-1|NA|NA
CATSDLHRDSASDEQFF
TGTGCCACCAGTGATCTCCACCGGGACTCAGCGAGCGATGAGCAGTTCTTC
>TRBJ1-6|TRBV18|many|NA
CASSPISSYNSPLHF
TGTGCCAGCTCACCGATTAGCTCCTATAATTCACCCCTCCACTTT
>TRBJ1-2|TRBV27|many|NA
CASKKQGWEGYTF
TGTGCCAGCAAAAAACAGGGCTGGGAAGGCTACACCTTC
>TRBJ2-1|TRBV6-4|NA|NA
CASSAEPSSYNEQFF
TGTGCCAGCAGTGCAGAACCGAGCTCCTACAATGAGCAGTTCTTC
>TRBJ2-5|TRBV5-1|many|NA
CASISKGLLGETQYF
TGCGCCAGCATAAGTAAGGGTCTCTTGGGTGAGACCCAGTACTTC
>TRBJ1-4|TRBV9|few|NA
CASSRGGRTVNEKLFF
TGTGCCAGCAGCAGAGGAGGAAGGACAGTTAATGAAAAACTGTTTTTT
>TRBJ2-4|TRBV20-1|NA|NA
CSAVRGGKNIQYF
TGCAGTGCTGTAAGGGGAGGAAAAAACATTCAGTACTTC
>TRBJ2-5|TRBV5-1|few|NA
CASRKPERETQYF
TGCGCCAGCAGAAAGCCAGAACGGGAGACCCAGTACTTC
>TRBJ1-5|TRBV4-3|few|NA
CASSQDWQGAQPQHF
TGCGCCAGCAGCCAAGATTGGCAGGGAGCCCAGCCCCAGCATTTT
>TRBJ2-7|TRBV6-2/TRBV6-3|NA|NA
CASSYGQFIGQQYEQYF
TGTGCCAGCAGCTACGGTCAGTTTATAGGACAACAGTACGAGCAGTACTTC
>TRBJ1-2|TRBV20-1|NA|TRBD1
CSARTRDRGNNYGYTF
TGCAGTGCCAGGACCCGGGACAGGGGAAATAACTATGGCTACACCTTC
>TRBJ2-1|TRBV30|few|TRBD2
CAWSVLAGGKDEQFF
TGTGCCTGGAGTGTACTGGCGGGGGGGAAGGATGAGCAGTTCTTC
>TRBJ2-1|TRBV13|many|TRBD2
CASSLGLPSYNEQFF
TGTGCCAGCAGCCTGGGACTACCTTCCTACAATGAGCAGTTCTTC
>TRBJ1-5|TRBV12-3/TRBV12-4|many|NA
CASRSDLLGGQPQHF
TGTGCCAGCAGATCGGACTTATTGGGGGGTCAGCCCCAGCATTTT
>TRBJ2-3|TRBV29-1|many|TRBD1
CSVVSIGTGVGDTQYF
TGCAGCGTTGTCTCAATTGGGACAGGGGTGGGAGATACGCAGTATTTT
>TRBJ2-3|TRBV20-1|few|NA
CSARGGGRGSLTQYF
TGCAGTGCTAGAGGGGGTGGCAGGGGTTCGCTTACGCAGTATTTT
>TRBJ2-3|TRBV20-1|few|TRBD2
CSAPDSGNTDTQYF
TGCAGTGCCCCGGATAGCGGGAACACAGATACGCAGTATTTT
>TRBJ1-1|TRBV20-1|many|NA
CSAIDSLGLNTEAFF
TGCAGTGCTATCGACTCACTGGGATTGAACACTGAAGCTTTCTTT
>TRBJ1-2|TRBV2|many|TRBD1
CASSESRTGIDYGYTF
TGTGCCAGCAGTGAATCTAGGACAGGGATTGACTATGGCTACACCTTC
>TRBJ2-5|TRBV27|NA|NA
CASSLSLRGTQYF
TGTGCCAGCAGTTTATCCCTCAGAGGGACCCAGTACTTC
>TRBJ1-5|TRBV20-1|NA|NA
CSARDRTRSRQPQHF
TGCAGTGCTAGAGATCGTACGAGGAGTCGTCAGCCCCAGCATTTT
>TRBJ1-4|TRBV7-9|few|NA
CASSLGTGINEKLFF
TGTGCCAGCAGTTTAGGGACCGGCATTAATGAAAAACTGTTTTTT
>TRBJ1-5|TRBV3-1|many|NA
CASSQDRRANQPQHF
TGTGCCAGCAGCCAAGATCGGAGAGCTAATCAGCCCCAGCATTTT
>TRBJ2-7|TRBV19|many|NA
CASSIGPGVAYEQYF
TGTGCCAGTAGTATCGGTCCCGGGGTCGCCTACGAGCAGTACTTC
>TRBJ2-2|TRBV27|many|TRBD2
CASSFGRKGLAKFVAGELFF
TGTGCCAGCAGTTTCGGGAGGAAGGGACTAGCGAAGTTTGTGGCCGGGGAGCTGTTTTTT
>TRBJ2-1|TRBV24-1|many|TRBD2
CATSDTTSGSSYNEQFF
TGTGCCACCAGTGATACGACTAGCGGGAGCTCCTACAATGAGCAGTTCTTC
>TRBJ1-2|TRBV5-5|NA|NA
CASSLGLATYGYTF
TGTGCCAGCAGCTTGGGGTTGGCAACCTATGGCTACACCTTC
>TRBJ2-5|TRBV12-3/TRBV12-4|NA|TRBD2
CASSFSYSGGGGEETQYF
TGTGCCAGCAGTTTCTCTTACAGCGGGGGCGGAGGGGAAGAGACCCAGTACTTC
>TRBJ2-2|TRBV19|many|TRBD1
CASSGQGSINTGELFF
TGTGCCAGTAGCGGACAGGGCTCTATTAACACCGGGGAGCTGTTTTTT
>TRBJ1-2|TRBV14|many|TRBD1
CASSQPGTEHNYGYTF
TGTGCCAGCAGCCAGCCCGGGACAGAGCATAACTATGGCTACACCTTC
>TRBJ2-1|TRBV6-5|many|TRBD1
CASSPTPGQPHEQFF
TGTGCCAGCAGTCCAACGCCGGGACAGCCCCATGAGCAGTTCTTC
>TRBJ1-5|TRBV7-9|NA|NA
CASSLGGGLGPQHF
TGTGCCAGCAGCTTAGGGGGCGGTCTGGGGCCCCAGCATTTT
>TRBJ1-5|TRBV5-1|many|NA
CASSLDDYPNQPQHF
TGCGCCAGCAGCTTGGATGACTACCCCAATCAGCCCCAGCATTTT
>TRBJ2-2|TRBV7-3|few|TRBD2
CASSLNGGTTGELFF
TGTGCCAGCAGCTTAAACGGGGGGACCACCGGGGAGCTGTTTTTT
>TRBJ2-3|TRBV5-1|many|TRBD2
CASSFGGGADTQYF
TGCGCCAGCAGCTTCGGTGGGGGGGCAGATACGCAGTATTTT
>TRBJ2-1|TRBV5-4|many|NA
CASSRPTSASSYNEQFF
TGTGCCAGCAGCAGACCTACTAGTGCAAGCTCCTACAATGAGCAGTTCTTC
>TRBJ2-1|TRBV24-1|many|TRBD1
CATSDTTDRGRRNEQFF
TGTGCCACCAGTGATACCACGGACAGGGGGCGGCGGAATGAGCAGTTCTTC
>TRBJ2-3|TRBV6-5|few|TRBD1
CASSSEGAGLDTQYF
TGTGCCAGCAGTTCCGAGGGGGCTGGTTTGGATACGCAGTATTTT